This entry lists 14 T cell receptor beta chains sequenced from one sample in a study of blood T cells in healthy people across ages. Together with a sample-barcoded 5' primer, a J-beta primer mix was included in a second PCR lasting about 7 to 12 cycles. TCRdb called the 5' RACE reads again in MiXCR, with one record for every CDR3 protein. The sample lists 1.5 million to 1.8 million distinct CDR3 sequences, approximately 43% occurring once. The sample consisted of blood. The receptor set was obtained from a woman between 18 and 30 years old in good health.

This clonotype occurred a few times. The chain recombines TRBV12-3 or TRBV12-4 with TRBJ2-3; the match to TRBD1 covers 12 bases. The CDR3 extends over 16 amino acids. Trimming removed 6 bases from V and 1 base from J; junction bases left unmatched: 5. The CDR3 region is CASSRGQGAGTDTQYF. CDR3 nucleotide sequence: TGTGCCAGCAGCCGGGGACAGGGGGCGGGCACAGATACGCAGTATTTT.

This clonotype was seen more than once but under ten times. CDR3 sequence reads: CATSPVTPTDTQYF. DNA of the CDR3: TGTGCCACCTCCCCAGTGACACCCACAGATACGCAGTATTTT. This chain connects TRBV28 to TRBJ2-3; no clear D gene. This CDR3 comprises 14 residues. V lost 10 bases and J lost 2, with 16 bases in between. Germline CDR1 is MDHEN and CDR2 is SYDVKM. The variable domain in full, with the rest retrieved from reference TRBV28 and TRBJ2-3, is DVKVTQSSRYLVKRTGEKVFLECVQDMDHENMFWYRQDPGLGLRLIYFSYDVKMKEKGDIPEGYSVSREKKERFSLILESASTNQTSMYLCATSPVTPTDTQYFGPGTRLTVL.

This clonotype has a count of ten or more. The chain is built from TRBV28 and TRBJ2-7; no clear D gene. CDR1 is MDHEN, CDR2 SYDVKM, per germline. CDR3 length equals 12 residues. The V gene lost 2 bases and the J gene lost 5 bases, with 7 bases spanning the gap. The CDR3 protein is CASSLGSHEQYF. The DNA of the CDR3 is TGTGCCAGCAGTTTAGGTAGCCACGAGCAGTACTTC.

Concerning this clonotype itself: This likely comes from a read error, as the CDR3 has no conserved phenylalanine or tryptophan at its end. The V call is TRBV6-6, the J call TRBJ2-5, with D possibly being TRBD2 (5 bases). The length of the CDR3 is 14 residues. From germline, CDR1 is MNHNY and CDR2 SVGAGI (reference sequence). Trimming cost V 6 bases and J 1 base, with 12 bases left between them. In nucleotides, the CDR3 is TGTGCCAGCAGGTTCCTGAGGGCCCAAGAGACCCAGTACTCC. This sequence encodes CASRFLRAQETQYS.

This clonotype has just a few counts. This chain uses TRBV24-1 with TRBJ2-3; D is unclear. Trimming took 4 bases from V and 0 from J, leaving 13 bases between them. Germline V gene lookup returns CDR1 KGHDR and CDR2 SFDVKD. CDR3 length: 16 amino acids. Here the CDR3 reads CATSEPSGPSTDTQYF. The CDR3 DNA is TGTGCCACCAGTGAACCCTCCGGGCCTAGCACAGATACGCAGTATTTT.

The V call is TRBV4-3, the J call TRBJ2-7; TRBD2 matches at 9 bases. CDR1 and CDR2 from the germline V gene are LGHNA and YSLEER. V lost 0 bases, J lost 1 base, and 7 bases stayed unmatched. This CDR3 contains 17 residues. CDR3 nucleotides: TGCGCCAGCAGCCAAGATTCCCGACTAGCGGCATCCTACGAGCAGTACTTC. Its translation is CASSQDSRLAASYEQYF.

This rearrangement joins TRBV6-1 to TRBJ2-2, with unresolved D. The CDR3 sequence is 12 residues long. The V gene lost 4 bases and the J gene lost 7 bases, with 7 bases spanning the gap. Germline CDR1 MNHNS, CDR2 SASEGT. CDR3 bases: TGTGCCAGCAGTGCTGGGTACGGGGAGCTGTTTTTT. This codes for CASSAGYGELFF.

This clonotype was seen only a few times. The chain carries TRBV10-3 and TRBJ2-7, with 8 bases lining up with TRBD2. The V and J ends lost 5 bases and 0 bases, in that order; junction bases with no gene match: 9. The CDR3 loop spans 16 amino acids. CDR1 and CDR2 from the germline V gene are ENHRY and SYGVKD. The chain's CDR3 is CAISILAGRNSYEQYF. Written as DNA, the CDR3 is TGTGCCATCAGTATCTTAGCGGGGCGCAACTCCTACGAGCAGTACTTC.

The chain combines TRBV4-3 with TRBJ2-3; 8 bases are shared with TRBD2. The V gene end was trimmed by 3 bases and the J gene end by 2 bases; junction bases not matched to a gene: 7. Looked up from germline, CDR1 is LGHNA and CDR2 is YSLEER. CDR3 length equals 16 residues. DNA of the CDR3: TGCGCCAGCAGCCATCGGGGGGGCCTCGTCACAGATACGCAGTATTTT. It codes for CASSHRGGLVTDTQYF.

The sample holds a few counts of this clonotype. The genes are TRBV27 and TRBJ1-5; D is ambiguous. Germline CDR1 reads MNHEY; CDR2 reads SMNVEV (reference sequence). Deletions cut 8 bases from V and 0 bases from J, with 11 bases between. This CDR3 spans 14 amino acids. The CDR3: CASYPVNSNQPQHF. For the CDR3, the DNA is TGTGCCAGCTATCCGGTGAATAGCAATCAGCCCCAGCATTTT.

Remarks on this clonotype: A junction boundary mismatches the germline segment, possibly from a read error. This sequence joins TRBV20-1 and TRBJ2-5, with TRBD2 as a possible D gene (6 bases). Germline V lookup: CDR1 DFQATT, CDR2 SNEGSKA (reference sequence). CDR3 length equals 12 residues. The CDR3 DNA sequence: TGCAGTGCCAGCCGGGAGCTAGGGACCAAGTACTTC. It specifies CSASRELGTKYF.

This clonotype was recorded a few times. V and J are TRBV20-1 and TRBJ2-7; TRBD1 aligns across 8 bases. V gave up 7 bases and J gave up 2 bases; unmatched junction bases: 7. The V gene's germline CDR1 is DFQATT and CDR2 SNEGSKA (reference sequence). This CDR3 comprises 13 residues. The CDR3 DNA follows: TGCAGTGTCCAGGGACAGGCTACCTACGAGCAGTACTTC. It codes for CSVQGQATYEQYF.

The J gene is TRBJ2-7, the V gene TRBV20-1; TRBD2 matches at 13 bases. The CDR3 has 14 amino acids. Germline V gene sequence: CDR1 DFQATT, CDR2 SNEGSKA (reference sequence). J was trimmed by 4 bases and V by 4 bases; bases with no gene match: 4. The CDR3 bases are TGCAGTGCTACCCGGACTAGCGGGAGTTACGAGCAGTACTTC. Translated, it gives CSATRTSGSYEQYF.

The chain recombines TRBV29-1 with TRBJ2-7, with D perhaps matching TRBD2 (5 bases). Trimming removed 6 bases from V and 3 bases from J, with 12 bases in between. CDR1 is SQVTM and CDR2 is ANQGSEA in the germline V gene. The CDR3 is 12 residues long. Here the CDR3 DNA reads TGCAGCGTCCGGACGAGGGACTACGAGCAGTACTTC. Translating gives CSVRTRDYEQYF.